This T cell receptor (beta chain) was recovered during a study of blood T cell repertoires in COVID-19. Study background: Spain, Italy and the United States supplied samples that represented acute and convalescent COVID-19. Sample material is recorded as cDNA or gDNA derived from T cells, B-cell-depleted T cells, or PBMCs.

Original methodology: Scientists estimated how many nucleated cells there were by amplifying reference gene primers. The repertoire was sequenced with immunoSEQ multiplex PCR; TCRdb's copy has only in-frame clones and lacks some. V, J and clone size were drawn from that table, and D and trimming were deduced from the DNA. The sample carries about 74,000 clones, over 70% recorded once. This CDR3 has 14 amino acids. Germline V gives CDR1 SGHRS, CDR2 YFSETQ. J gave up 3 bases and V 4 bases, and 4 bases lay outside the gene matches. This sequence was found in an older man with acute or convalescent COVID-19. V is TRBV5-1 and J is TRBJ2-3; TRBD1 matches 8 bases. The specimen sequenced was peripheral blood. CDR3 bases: TGCGCCAGCAGCATAGGACAGGGAACAGATACGCAGTATTTT. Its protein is CASSIGQGTDTQYF.